The subject of this entry is one TCR beta chain. The record originates from a study of blood T cell repertoires in COVID-19. Study-level information: Donors in the United States, Italy and Spain gave samples during acute or convalescent COVID-19. Sample material is recorded as cDNA or gDNA derived from T cells, B-cell-depleted T cells, or PBMCs.

The study recruited people aged about 18 to 90 years across roughly 25 US areas. Cohort assignment relied on participant-reported clinical history. Profiling relied on immunoSEQ multiplex PCR, and the TCRdb table lists in-frame clones only, not all of them. The table lists about 390,000 clones, around nine tenths of them singletons. Sequences were obtained from PBMCs or T cells enriched from blood (not recorded which). The sequence derives from a woman aged 45-59 years who had recovered from COVID-19.

The CDR3 reads CASSGQGFGEAFF. The CDR3 region has the DNA TGTGCCAGCAGCGGACAGGGTTTCGGTGAAGCTTTCTTT. The chain uses TRBV2 and TRBJ1-1, with TRBD1 matching 8 bases. Trimming at V came to 6 bases and at J to 7 bases, leaving 7 bases not matched to a gene. This CDR3 is built from 13 residues. The germline gives CDR1 SNHLY, CDR2 FYNNEI.